The 21 T cell receptor beta chains given below trace back to one sample, sequenced in a study of immune heterogeneity within non-small cell lung tumors. Multiplex PCR employing 32 V and 13 J primers generated amplicons of the TCR beta CDR3. TCRdb used MiXCR to reprocess the multiplex PCR reads, holding one entry per CDR3 protein. The repertoire holds several thousand distinct CDR3 sequences, with about 49% as singletons. Bulk tumor genomic DNA constituted the template, at 450 to 700 ng per sample. Taken during surgery, several biopsies per primary tumor were spaced as far apart as possible within the tumor mass. The patients were newly diagnosed with non-small cell lung cancer, had not been treated, and had curative surgery. Sequencing was carried out using lung tumor tissue. The origin of the receptors is a man aged 70 or older with non-small cell lung cancer.

The chain carries TRBV6-1 and TRBJ2-1; 8 bases align to TRBD1. Germline trimming cut 6 bases from V and 6 bases from J; bases unmatched to any gene: 7. The CDR3 sequence is 14 residues long. CDR1 and CDR2 from the germline V gene are MNHNS and SASEGT. CDR3 nucleotide sequence: TGTGCCAGCAGGCCAAGGACAGGGATCAATGAGCAGTTCTTC. Protein product: CASRPRTGINEQFF.

The chain is built from TRBV20-1 and TRBJ2-2, with 9 bases aligning to TRBD2. Germline values: CDR1 DFQATT, CDR2 SNEGSKA (reference sequence). Trimming removed 0 bases from V and 5 bases from J; junction bases left unmatched: 7. CDR3 size: 16 residues. Written as DNA, the CDR3 is TGCAGTGCTAGAGACCCGACTAGCGGAAGGACCGGGGAGCTGTTTTTT. Amino acids: CSARDPTSGRTGELFF.

About this clonotype itself: This sequence may be a read error, since a much larger clone differs from it by one base. V usage is TRBV7-2 and J usage is TRBJ1-2; D is undetermined. CDR3 length: 13 amino acids. In germline, CDR1 is SGHTA, CDR2 FQGNSA. The V end was cut by 10 bases, the J end by 2 bases, with 14 bases between. CDR3 sequence reads: CATTLVGNYGYTF. The CDR3, as DNA: TGTGCCACCACGTTGGTGGGGAACTATGGCTACACCTTC.

This clonotype has just a few counts. The J gene is TRBJ1-2, the V gene TRBV20-1; perhaps TRBD1 as D (6 bases). The CDR3 covers 13 residues. Germline-derived CDR1 and CDR2 are DFQATT and SNEGSKA (reference sequence). Trimming left V 5 bases short and J 7 bases short, with 17 bases between. The chain's CDR3 is CSAEVPGETGYTF. In nucleotides, the CDR3 is TGCAGTGCTGAGGTCCCAGGGGAGACTGGCTACACCTTC.

The chain's CDR3 is CASRWAGGNTGELFF. CDR3 nucleotide sequence: TGTGCCAGCAGGTGGGCCGGCGGGAACACCGGGGAGCTGTTTTTT. The rearrangement uses TRBV12-3 or TRBV12-4 and TRBJ2-2; D gene ambiguous. CDR3 length: 15 amino acids. V lost 6 bases and J lost 1, with 12 bases in between.

This chain links TRBV18 with TRBJ2-2; 8 bases agree with TRBD1. The CDR3 length is 15 residues. After removal of 3 bases from V and 4 bases from J, the junction contained 4 bases not matched to a gene. Germline loops: CDR1 KGHSH, CDR2 LQKENI. The CDR3 loop is CASSPRTGPTGELFF. Here the CDR3 DNA reads TGTGCCAGCTCACCTAGGACAGGGCCCACCGGGGAGCTGTTTTTT.

The rearrangement uses TRBV2 and TRBJ2-7; TRBD1 agrees at 8 bases. V trimming: 7 bases; J trimming: 2 bases; junction bases outside the gene matches: 4. The CDR3 contains 13 residues. CDR1 and CDR2 (germline): SNHLY, FYNNEI. CDR3: CASNSGGPYEQYF. CDR3 nucleotides: TGTGCCAGCAACTCAGGGGGCCCCTACGAGCAGTACTTC.

The chain couples TRBV9 to TRBJ2-1; 9 nucleotides agree with TRBD2. V lost 3 bases and J lost 9; bases outside the gene matches: 10. CDR1 and CDR2 (germline): SGDLS, YYNGEE. The CDR3 spans 15 residues. The DNA of the CDR3 is TGTGCCAGCAGCGCCTTAAACCGCGGGGGGGCTGAGCAGTTCTTC. Translating it yields CASSALNRGGAEQFF.

This sequence joins TRBV11-2 and TRBJ1-5; maybe TRBD1 (5 bases). CDR1 and CDR2 from the germline V gene are SGHAT and FQNNGV. Trimming removed 5 bases at V and 3 bases at J, with 8 bases between. The CDR3 consists of 13 residues. CDR3: CASSTGTNQPQHF. The CDR3 nucleotides are TGTGCCAGCAGCACCGGGACCAATCAGCCCCAGCATTTT.

The rearrangement links TRBV6-4 to TRBJ1-1; tentative D call: TRBD1 (6 bases). From germline, CDR1 is MRHNA and CDR2 SNTAGT. This CDR3 is built from 14 residues. V dropped 6 bases and J dropped 1 base, with 12 bases sitting between them. Here the CDR3 DNA reads TGTGCCAGCAGAGAACAGGGCGAGAACACTGAAGCTTTCTTT. Translation: CASREQGENTEAFF.

The chain has TRBV6-2 or TRBV6-3 and TRBJ1-4; 9 bases are shared with TRBD1. Germline assignment: CDR1 MNHEY and CDR2 SVGEGT. The V and J ends lost 5 bases and 6 bases, in that order; junction bases with no gene match: 4. The CDR3 loop spans 14 amino acids. The CDR3 region is CASSRTGDYEKLFF. DNA of the CDR3: TGTGCCAGCAGTAGGACAGGGGATTATGAAAAACTGTTTTTT.

This clonotype was observed a few times. A junction boundary mismatches the germline segment, possibly from a read error. The chain has TRBV6-1 and TRBJ2-2; tentatively, D is TRBD2 (5 bases). This CDR3 has 14 amino acids. Germline V gives CDR1 MNHNS, CDR2 SASEGT. The CDR3 loop is CARSEDGDTGELFF. The DNA of the CDR3 is TGTGCCAGAAGTGAAGACGGGGACACCGGGGAGCTGTTTTTT.

This clonotype showed up just a few times. This rearrangement joins TRBV7-6 to TRBJ2-3; maybe TRBD1 (6 bases). Germline assignment: CDR1 SGHVS and CDR2 FNYEAQ. V lost 5 bases to trimming and J lost 9 bases, with 9 bases between them. CDR3 length: 11 residues. The CDR3 reads CASSPGQTQYF. In nucleotides, the CDR3 is TGTGCCAGCAGCCCCGGACAGACGCAGTATTTT. The complete variable domain, with remaining parts taken from reference TRBV7-6 and TRBJ2-3, reads GAGVSQSPRYKVTKRGQDVALRCDPISGHVSLYWYRQALGQGPEFLTYFNYEAQQDKSGLPNDRFSAERPEGSISTLTIQRTEQRDSAMYRCASSPGQTQYFGPGTRLTVL.

In its sample, this clonotype is large. The chain employs TRBV4-1 and TRBJ2-7, with TRBD2 matching 7 bases. Per the germline V gene, CDR1 is MGHRA and CDR2 is YSYEKL. The CDR3 extends over 17 amino acids. V trimming: 1 base; J trimming: 5 bases; junction bases outside the gene matches: 14. In DNA, the CDR3 is TGCGCCAGCAGCCAAGCGGTAGAGCGGGAAGGTTCCCACGAGCAGTACTTC. It specifies CASSQAVEREGSHEQYF.

This rearrangement joins TRBV27 to TRBJ2-7; perhaps TRBD2 as D (6 bases). Germline lookup yields CDR1 MNHEY and CDR2 SMNVEV (reference sequence). The V and J ends lost 1 base and 5 bases respectively, with 9 bases between them. This CDR3 has 13 residues. The DNA of the CDR3 is TGTGCCAGCAGTTTATTCGGGAGCAACGAGCAGTACTTC. Amino acids: CASSLFGSNEQYF.

J is TRBJ2-1 and V is TRBV27; a possible D gene is TRBD2 (7 bases). V was clipped by 5 bases and J by 9 bases, with 17 bases between them. This CDR3 region has 14 residues. Germline lookup yields CDR1 MNHEY and CDR2 SMNVEV (reference sequence). CDR3 protein: CASSHSGGRGEQFF. CDR3 bases: TGTGCCAGCAGTCATTCCGGGGGGCGGGGTGAGCAGTTCTTC.

The chain recombines TRBV6-2 or TRBV6-3 with TRBJ2-7; TRBD2 matches at 9 bases. CDR1 and CDR2 (germline): MNHEY, SVGEGT. The V gene end was trimmed by 6 bases and the J gene end by 1 base; junction bases not matched to a gene: 4. This CDR3 has 14 amino acids. This CDR3 is CASRISGSSYEQYF. The DNA for the CDR3 is TGTGCCAGCAGGATTAGCGGGAGTTCCTACGAGCAGTACTTC.

V is TRBV6-1 and J is TRBJ1-5; 7 bases align to TRBD1. The CDR3 contains 13 residues. V was pared by 6 bases and J by 4 bases, with 3 bases of the junction left unmatched. Germline loops: CDR1 MNHNS, CDR2 SASEGT. DNA for the CDR3: TGTGCCAGCAGCGGACAGGCAAATCAGCCCCAGCATTTT. Translated: CASSGQANQPQHF.

The J gene is TRBJ2-5, the V gene TRBV18, with 9 bases aligning to TRBD2. Germline assignment: CDR1 KGHSH and CDR2 LQKENI. This CDR3 comprises 14 residues. The J segment lost 7 bases and the V segment lost 5 bases, leaving 8 bases of the junction unmatched. The CDR3 DNA reads TGTGCCAGCTCAATTAGCGGGAGTTTCGGGACCCAGTACTTC. This encodes CASSISGSFGTQYF.

This clonotype was seen more than once but under ten times. The chain recombines TRBV10-2 with TRBJ2-7, with 7 bases that match TRBD1. Germline CDR1 WSHSY, CDR2 SAAADI. Trimming removed 8 bases from V and 0 bases from J; junction bases left unmatched: 7. This CDR3 has 14 amino acids. The CDR3 DNA follows: TGCGCCAGCTCATCCACAGGGGCCTCCTACGAGCAGTACTTC. The encoded protein is CASSSTGASYEQYF.

V gene TRBV5-1 combines with J gene TRBJ1-1, with D maybe TRBD1 (5 bases). Germline V lookup: CDR1 SGHRS, CDR2 YFSETQ. There are 14 residues in the CDR3. Trimming left V 4 bases short and J 1 base short, with 11 bases between. CDR3 in DNA: TGCGCCAGCAGCATGGGACCAGGGAACACTGAAGCTTTCTTT. Translation gives CASSMGPGNTEAFF.